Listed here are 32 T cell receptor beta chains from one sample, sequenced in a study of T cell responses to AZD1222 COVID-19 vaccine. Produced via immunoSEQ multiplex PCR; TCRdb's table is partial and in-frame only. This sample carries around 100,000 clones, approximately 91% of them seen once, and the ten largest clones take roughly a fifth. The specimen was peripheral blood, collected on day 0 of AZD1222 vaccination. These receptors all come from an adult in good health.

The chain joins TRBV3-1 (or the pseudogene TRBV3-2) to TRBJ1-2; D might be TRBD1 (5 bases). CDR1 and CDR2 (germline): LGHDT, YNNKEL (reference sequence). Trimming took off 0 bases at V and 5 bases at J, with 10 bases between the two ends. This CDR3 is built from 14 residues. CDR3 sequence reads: CASSQERDLYGYTF. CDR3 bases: TGTGCCAGCAGCCAAGAAAGGGACTTGTATGGCTACACCTTC.

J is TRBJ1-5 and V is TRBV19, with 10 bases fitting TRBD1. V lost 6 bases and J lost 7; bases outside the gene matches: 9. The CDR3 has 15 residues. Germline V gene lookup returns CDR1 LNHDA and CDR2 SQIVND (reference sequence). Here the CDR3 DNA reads TGTGCCAGTAGCCCATTGACAGGGGGCCCCCAGCCCCAGCATTTT. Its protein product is CASSPLTGGPQPQHF.

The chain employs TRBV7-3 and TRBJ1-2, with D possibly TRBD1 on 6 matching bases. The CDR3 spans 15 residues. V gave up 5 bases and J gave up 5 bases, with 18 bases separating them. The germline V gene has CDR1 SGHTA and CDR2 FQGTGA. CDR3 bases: TGTGCCAGCAGCCCCGGGACACCCTTTGGGTATGGCTACACCTTC. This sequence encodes CASSPGTPFGYGYTF.

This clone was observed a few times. CDR3 bases: TGTGCCGCCCGAAAAGCCACTACCGGGGAAACCTCACCCCTCCACTTT. The encoded protein is CAARKATTGETSPLHF. The chain uses TRBV27 and TRBJ1-6; unclear D gene. Germline CDR1 reads MNHEY; CDR2 reads SMNVEV (reference sequence). The CDR3 has 16 residues. Trimming cost V 11 bases and J 10 bases, with 27 bases left between them.

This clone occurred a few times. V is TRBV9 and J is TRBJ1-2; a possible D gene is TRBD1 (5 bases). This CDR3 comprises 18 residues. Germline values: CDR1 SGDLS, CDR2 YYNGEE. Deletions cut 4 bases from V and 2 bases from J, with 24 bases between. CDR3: CASSPGRWMGGVNYGYTF. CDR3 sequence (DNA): TGTGCCAGCAGCCCGGGACGTTGGATGGGAGGGGTCAACTATGGCTACACCTTC.

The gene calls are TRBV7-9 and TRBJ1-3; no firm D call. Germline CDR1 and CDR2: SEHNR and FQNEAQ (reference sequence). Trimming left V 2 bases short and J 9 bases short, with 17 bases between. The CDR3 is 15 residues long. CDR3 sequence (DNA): TGTGCCAGCAGCTTATTCGCTGTTGGCCGAAGCACCATATATTTT. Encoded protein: CASSLFAVGRSTIYF.

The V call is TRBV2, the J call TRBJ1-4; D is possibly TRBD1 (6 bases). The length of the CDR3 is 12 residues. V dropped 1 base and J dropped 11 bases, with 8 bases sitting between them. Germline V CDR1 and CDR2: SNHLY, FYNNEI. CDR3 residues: CASSEDREKLFF. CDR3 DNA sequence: TGTGCCAGCAGTGAAGACAGGGAGAAACTGTTTTTT.

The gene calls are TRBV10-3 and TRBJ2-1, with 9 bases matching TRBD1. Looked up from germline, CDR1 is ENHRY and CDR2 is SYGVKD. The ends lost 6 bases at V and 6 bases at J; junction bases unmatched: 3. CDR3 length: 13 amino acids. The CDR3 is CAISRQGGNEQFF. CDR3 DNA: TGTGCCATCAGCCGACAGGGGGGCAATGAGCAGTTCTTC.

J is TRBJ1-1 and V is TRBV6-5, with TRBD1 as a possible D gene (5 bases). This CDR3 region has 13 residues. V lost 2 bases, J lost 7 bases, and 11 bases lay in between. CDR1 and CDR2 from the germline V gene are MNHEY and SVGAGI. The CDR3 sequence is CASSYPPGGEAFF. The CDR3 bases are TGTGCCAGCAGTTACCCCCCGGGGGGTGAAGCTTTCTTT.

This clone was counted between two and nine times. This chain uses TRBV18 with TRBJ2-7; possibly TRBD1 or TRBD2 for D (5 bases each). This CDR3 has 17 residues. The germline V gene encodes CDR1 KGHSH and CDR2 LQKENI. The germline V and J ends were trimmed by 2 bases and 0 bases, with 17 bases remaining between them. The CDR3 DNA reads TGTGCCAGCTCACCAAGGGCAGGGACCGAGAGCTCCTACGAGCAGTACTTC. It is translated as CASSPRAGTESSYEQYF.

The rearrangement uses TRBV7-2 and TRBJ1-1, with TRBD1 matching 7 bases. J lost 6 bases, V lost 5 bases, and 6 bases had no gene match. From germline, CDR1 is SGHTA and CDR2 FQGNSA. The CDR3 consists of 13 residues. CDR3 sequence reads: CASSTTGASEAFF. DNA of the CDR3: TGTGCCAGCAGCACCACAGGGGCCTCTGAAGCTTTCTTT.

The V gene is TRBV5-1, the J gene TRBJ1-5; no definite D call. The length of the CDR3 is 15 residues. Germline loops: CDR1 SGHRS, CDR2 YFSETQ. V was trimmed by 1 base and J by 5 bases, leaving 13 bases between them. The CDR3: CASSLNGILDQPQHF. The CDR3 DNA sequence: TGCGCCAGCAGCTTGAATGGGATTTTGGATCAGCCCCAGCATTTT.

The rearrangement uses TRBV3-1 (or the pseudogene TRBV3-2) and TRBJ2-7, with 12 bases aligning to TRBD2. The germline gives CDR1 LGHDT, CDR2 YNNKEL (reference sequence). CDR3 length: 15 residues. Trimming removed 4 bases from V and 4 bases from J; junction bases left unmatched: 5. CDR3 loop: CASSRGLAGPYEQYF. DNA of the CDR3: TGTGCCAGCAGCCGCGGACTAGCGGGACCGTACGAGCAGTACTTC.

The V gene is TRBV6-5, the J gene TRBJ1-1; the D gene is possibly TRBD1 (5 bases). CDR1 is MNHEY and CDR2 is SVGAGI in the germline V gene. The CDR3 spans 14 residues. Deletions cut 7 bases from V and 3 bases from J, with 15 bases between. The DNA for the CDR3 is TGTGCCAGCACCCGGGGCCCTCTTTACACTGAAGCTTTCTTT. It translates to CASTRGPLYTEAFF.

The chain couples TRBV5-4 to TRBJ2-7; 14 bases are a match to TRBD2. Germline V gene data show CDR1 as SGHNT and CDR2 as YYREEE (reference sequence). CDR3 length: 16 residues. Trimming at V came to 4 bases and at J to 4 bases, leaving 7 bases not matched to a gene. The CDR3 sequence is CASSPGLAGAVYEQYF. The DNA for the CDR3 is TGTGCCAGCAGCCCGGGACTAGCGGGGGCCGTATACGAGCAGTACTTC.

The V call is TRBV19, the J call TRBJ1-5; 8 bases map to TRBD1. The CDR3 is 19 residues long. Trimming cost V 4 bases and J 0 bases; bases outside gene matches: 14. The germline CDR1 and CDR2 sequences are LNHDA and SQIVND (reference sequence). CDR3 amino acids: CASSNGPGQATLSNQPQHF. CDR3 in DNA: TGTGCCAGTAGTAATGGACCGGGACAGGCGACCCTTAGCAATCAGCCCCAGCATTTT.

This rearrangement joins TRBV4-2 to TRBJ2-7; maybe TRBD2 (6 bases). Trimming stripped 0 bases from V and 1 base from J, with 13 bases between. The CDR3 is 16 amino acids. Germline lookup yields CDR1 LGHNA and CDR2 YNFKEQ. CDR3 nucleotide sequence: TGTGCCAGCAGCCAAGAGTTCCGGGGGTTATCCTACGAGCAGTACTTC. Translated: CASSQEFRGLSYEQYF.

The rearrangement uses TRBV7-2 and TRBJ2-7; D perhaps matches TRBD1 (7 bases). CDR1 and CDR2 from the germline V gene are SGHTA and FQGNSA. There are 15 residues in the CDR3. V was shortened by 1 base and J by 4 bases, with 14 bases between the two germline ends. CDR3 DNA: TGTGCCAGCAGCTTAGTGGCAGGGGGGCTATACGAGCAGTACTTC. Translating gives CASSLVAGGLYEQYF.

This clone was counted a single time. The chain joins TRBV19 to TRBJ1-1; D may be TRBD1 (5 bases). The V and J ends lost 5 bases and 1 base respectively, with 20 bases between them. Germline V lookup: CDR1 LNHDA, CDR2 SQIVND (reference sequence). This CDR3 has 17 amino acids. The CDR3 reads CASSPSRGQKGNTEAFF. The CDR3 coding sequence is TGTGCCAGTAGTCCCTCCCGGGGCCAGAAAGGGAACACTGAAGCTTTCTTT.

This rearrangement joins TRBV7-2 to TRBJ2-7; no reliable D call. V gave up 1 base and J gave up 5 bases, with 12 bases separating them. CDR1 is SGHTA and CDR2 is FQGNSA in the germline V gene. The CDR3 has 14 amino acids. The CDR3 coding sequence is TGTGCCAGCAGCTTAGGGTGGGGTTCCGACGAGCAGTACTTC. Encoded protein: CASSLGWGSDEQYF.

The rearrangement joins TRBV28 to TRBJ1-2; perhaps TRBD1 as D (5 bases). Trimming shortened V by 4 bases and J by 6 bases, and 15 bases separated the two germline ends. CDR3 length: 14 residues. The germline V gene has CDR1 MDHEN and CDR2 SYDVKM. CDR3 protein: CASSSRAGKDGYTF. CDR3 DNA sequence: TGTGCCAGCAGTTCAAGGGCAGGGAAGGATGGCTACACCTTC.

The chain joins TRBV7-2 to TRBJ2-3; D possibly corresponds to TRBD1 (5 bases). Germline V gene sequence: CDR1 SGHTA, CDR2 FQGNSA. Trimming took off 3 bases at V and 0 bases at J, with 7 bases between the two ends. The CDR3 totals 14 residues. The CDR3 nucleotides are TGTGCCAGCAGCTTTGACAGTAGCACAGATACGCAGTATTTT. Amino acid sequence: CASSFDSSTDTQYF.

CDR3 nucleotides: TGTGCCAGCAGCAGACAGGGAGCTCAGCCCCAGCATTTT. Its translation: CASSRQGAQPQHF. The chain combines TRBV7-2 with TRBJ1-5, with 7 bases lining up with TRBD1. The CDR3 sequence is 13 residues long. V shed 5 bases and J 6 bases; nucleotides not matched to a gene: 4. CDR1 and CDR2 from the germline V gene are SGHTA and FQGNSA. Full variable domain (missing parts from reference TRBV7-2 and TRBJ1-5): GAGVSQSPSNKVTEKGKDVELRCDPISGHTALYWYRQSLGQGLEFLIYFQGNSAPDKSGLPSDRFSAERTGGSVSTLTIQRTQQEDSAVYLCASSRQGAQPQHFGDGTRLSIL.

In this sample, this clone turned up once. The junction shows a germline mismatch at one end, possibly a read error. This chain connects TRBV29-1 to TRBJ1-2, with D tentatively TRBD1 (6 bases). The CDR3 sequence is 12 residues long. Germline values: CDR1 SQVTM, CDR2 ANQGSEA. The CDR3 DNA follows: TGCAGCGTCGAAGGGGGGGCAGGCGGCTACACCTTC. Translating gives CSVEGGAGGYTF. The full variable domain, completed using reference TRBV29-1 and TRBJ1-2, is SAVISQKPSRDICQRGTSLTIQCQVDSQVTMMFWYRQQPGQSLTLIATANQGSEATYESGFVIDKFPISRPNLTFSTLTVSNMSPEDSSIYLCSVEGGAGGYTFGSGTRLTVV.

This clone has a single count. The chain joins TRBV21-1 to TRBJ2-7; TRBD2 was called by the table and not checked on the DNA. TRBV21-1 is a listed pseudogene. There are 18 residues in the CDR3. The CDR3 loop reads CASSKAREGGELLREQYF. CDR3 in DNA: TGTGCCAGCAGCAAAGCGCGTGAAGGGGGGGAGCTACTACGCGAGCAGTACTTC.

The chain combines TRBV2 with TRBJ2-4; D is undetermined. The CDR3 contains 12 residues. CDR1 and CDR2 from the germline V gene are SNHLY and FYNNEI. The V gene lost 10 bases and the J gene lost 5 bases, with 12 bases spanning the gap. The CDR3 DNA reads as TGTGCCACCCACGGTGGAGAAAACATTCAGTACTTC. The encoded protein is CATHGGENIQYF.

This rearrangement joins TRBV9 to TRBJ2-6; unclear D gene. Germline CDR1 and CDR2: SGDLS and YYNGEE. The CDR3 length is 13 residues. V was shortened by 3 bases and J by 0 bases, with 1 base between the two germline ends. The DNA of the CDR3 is TGTGCCAGCAGCGCCTCTGGGGCCAACGTCCTGACTTTC. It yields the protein CASSASGANVLTF. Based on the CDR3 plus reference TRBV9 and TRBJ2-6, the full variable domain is DSGVTQTPKHLITATGQRVTLRCSPRSGDLSVYWYQQSLDQGLQFLIQYYNGEERAKGNILERFSAQQFPDLHSELNLSSLELGDSALYFCASSASGANVLTFGAGSRLTVL.

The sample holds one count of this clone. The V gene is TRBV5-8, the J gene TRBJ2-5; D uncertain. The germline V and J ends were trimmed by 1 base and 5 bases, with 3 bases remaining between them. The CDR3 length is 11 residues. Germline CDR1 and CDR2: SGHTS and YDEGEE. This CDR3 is CASSLRETQYF. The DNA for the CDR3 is TGTGCCAGCAGCTTGCGGGAGACCCAGTACTTC.

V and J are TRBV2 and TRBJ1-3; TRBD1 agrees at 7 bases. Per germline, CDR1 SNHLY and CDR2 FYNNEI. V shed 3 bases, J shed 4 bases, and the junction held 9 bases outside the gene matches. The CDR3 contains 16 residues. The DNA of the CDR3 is TGTGCCAGCAGTGATGGGCGGGACAGTGGCGGAAACACCATATATTTT. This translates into CASSDGRDSGGNTIYF.

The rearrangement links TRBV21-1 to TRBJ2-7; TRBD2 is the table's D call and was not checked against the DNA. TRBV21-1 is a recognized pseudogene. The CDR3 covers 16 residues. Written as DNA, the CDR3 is TGTGCCAGCAGCTACGGAGGGGGGGAGGGTTCCTACGAGCAGTACTTC. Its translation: CASSYGGGEGSYEQYF.

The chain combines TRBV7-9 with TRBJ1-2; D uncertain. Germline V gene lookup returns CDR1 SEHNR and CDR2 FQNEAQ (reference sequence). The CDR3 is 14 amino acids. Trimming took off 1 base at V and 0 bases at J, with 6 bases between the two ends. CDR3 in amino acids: CASSLDGTNYGYTF. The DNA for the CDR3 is TGTGCCAGCAGCTTAGACGGGACTAACTATGGCTACACCTTC. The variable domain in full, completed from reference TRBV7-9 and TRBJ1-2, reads DTGVSQNPRHKITKRGQNVTFRCDPISEHNRLYWYRQTLGQGPEFLTYFQNEAQLEKSRLLSDRFSAERPKGSFSTLEIQRTEQGDSAMYLCASSLDGTNYGYTFGSGTRLTVV.

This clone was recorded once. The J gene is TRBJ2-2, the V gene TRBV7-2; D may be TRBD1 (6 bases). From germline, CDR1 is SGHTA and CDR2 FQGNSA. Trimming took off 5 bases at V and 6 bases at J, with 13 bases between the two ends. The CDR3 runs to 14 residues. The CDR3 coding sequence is TGTGCCAGCAGCCACGGACAGTTCCCCGGGGAGCTGTTTTTT. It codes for CASSHGQFPGELFF.